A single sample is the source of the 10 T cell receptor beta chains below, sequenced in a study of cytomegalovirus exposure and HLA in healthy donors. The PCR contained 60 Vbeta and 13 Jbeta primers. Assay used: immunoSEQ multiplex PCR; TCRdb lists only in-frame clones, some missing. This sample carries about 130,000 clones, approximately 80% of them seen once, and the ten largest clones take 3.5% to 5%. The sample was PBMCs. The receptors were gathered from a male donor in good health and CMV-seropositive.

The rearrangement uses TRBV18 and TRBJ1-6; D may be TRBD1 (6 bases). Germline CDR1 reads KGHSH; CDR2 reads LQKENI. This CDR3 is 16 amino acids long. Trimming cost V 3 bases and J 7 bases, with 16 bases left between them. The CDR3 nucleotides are TGTGCCAGCTCACCCTACCCGGGGGGCTTCAATTCACCCCTCCACTTT. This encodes CASSPYPGGFNSPLHF.

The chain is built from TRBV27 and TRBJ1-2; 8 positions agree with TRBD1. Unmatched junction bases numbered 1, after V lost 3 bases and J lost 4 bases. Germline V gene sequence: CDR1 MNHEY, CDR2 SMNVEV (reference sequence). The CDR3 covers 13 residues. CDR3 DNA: TGTGCCAGCAGTTTCGACAGGGGCTATGGCTACACCTTC. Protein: CASSFDRGYGYTF.

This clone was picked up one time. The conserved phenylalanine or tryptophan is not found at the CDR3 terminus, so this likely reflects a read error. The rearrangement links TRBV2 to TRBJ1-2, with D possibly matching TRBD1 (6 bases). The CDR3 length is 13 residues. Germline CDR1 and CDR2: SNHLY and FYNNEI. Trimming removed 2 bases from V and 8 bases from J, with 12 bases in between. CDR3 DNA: TGTGCCAGCAGTGAATTCCCAGGGGCCGGCTACACCCTC. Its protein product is CASSEFPGAGYTL.

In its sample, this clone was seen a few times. This CDR3 reads CASTRTGDLNTGELFF. CDR3 coding DNA: TGTGCCAGCACCAGGACAGGGGATCTTAACACCGGGGAGCTGTTTTTT. This chain uses TRBV6-6 with TRBJ2-2, with 9 bases fitting TRBD1. This CDR3 comprises 16 residues. V gave up 7 bases and J gave up 2 bases; unmatched junction bases: 8. Germline V CDR1 and CDR2: MNHNY, SVGAGI (reference sequence).

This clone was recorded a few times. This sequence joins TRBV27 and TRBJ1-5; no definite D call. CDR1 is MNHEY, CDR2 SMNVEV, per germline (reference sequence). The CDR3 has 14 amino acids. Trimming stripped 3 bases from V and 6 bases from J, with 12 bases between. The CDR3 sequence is CASSLVGVGQPQHF. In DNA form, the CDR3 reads TGTGCCAGCAGTTTGGTCGGGGTTGGTCAGCCCCAGCATTTT.

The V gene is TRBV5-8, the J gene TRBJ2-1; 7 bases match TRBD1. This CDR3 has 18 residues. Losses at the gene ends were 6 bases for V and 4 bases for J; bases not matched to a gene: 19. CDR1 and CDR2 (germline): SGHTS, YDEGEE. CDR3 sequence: CASTGYLGGRGIYNEQFF. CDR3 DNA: TGTGCCAGCACCGGGTACCTAGGAGGCAGGGGGATTTACAATGAGCAGTTCTTC.

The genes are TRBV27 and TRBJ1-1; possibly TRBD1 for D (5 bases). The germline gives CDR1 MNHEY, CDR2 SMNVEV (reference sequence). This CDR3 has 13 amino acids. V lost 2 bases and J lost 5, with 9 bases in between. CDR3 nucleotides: TGTGCCAGCAGTTTAGTCCGGGGGACTGAAGCTTTCTTT. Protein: CASSLVRGTEAFF.

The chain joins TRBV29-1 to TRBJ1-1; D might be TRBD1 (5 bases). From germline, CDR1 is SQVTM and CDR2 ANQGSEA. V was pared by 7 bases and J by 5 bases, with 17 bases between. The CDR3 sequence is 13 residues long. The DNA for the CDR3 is TGCAGCGGAACATTACAGGCGTCGACTGAAGCTTTCTTT. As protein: CSGTLQASTEAFF. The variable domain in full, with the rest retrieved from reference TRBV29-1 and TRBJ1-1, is SAVISQKPSRDICQRGTSLTIQCQVDSQVTMMFWYRQQPGQSLTLIATANQGSEATYESGFVIDKFPISRPNLTFSTLTVSNMSPEDSSIYLCSGTLQASTEAFFGQGTRLTVV.

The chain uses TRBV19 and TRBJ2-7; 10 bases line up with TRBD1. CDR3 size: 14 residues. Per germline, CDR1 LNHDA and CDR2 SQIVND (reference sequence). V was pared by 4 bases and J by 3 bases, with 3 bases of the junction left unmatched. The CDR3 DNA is TGTGCCAGTAGTACCGGACAGGGGGTCTACGAGCAGTACTTC. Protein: CASSTGQGVYEQYF.

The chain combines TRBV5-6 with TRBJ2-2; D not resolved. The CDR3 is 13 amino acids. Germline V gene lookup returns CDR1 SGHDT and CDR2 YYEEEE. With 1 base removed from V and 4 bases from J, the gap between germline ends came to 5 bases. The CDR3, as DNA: TGTGCCAGCAGCTTGCCGGTCACCGGGGAGCTGTTTTTT. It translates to CASSLPVTGELFF.